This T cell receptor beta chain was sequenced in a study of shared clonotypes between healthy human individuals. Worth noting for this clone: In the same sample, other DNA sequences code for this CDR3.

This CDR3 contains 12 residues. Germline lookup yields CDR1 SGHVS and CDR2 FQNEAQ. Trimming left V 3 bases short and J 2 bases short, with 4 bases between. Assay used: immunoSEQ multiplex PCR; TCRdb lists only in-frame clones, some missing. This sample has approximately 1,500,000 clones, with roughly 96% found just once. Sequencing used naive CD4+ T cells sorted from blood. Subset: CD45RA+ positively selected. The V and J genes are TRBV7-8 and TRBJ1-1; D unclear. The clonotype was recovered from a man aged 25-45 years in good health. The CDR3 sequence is CASSLQNTEAFF. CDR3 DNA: TGTGCCAGCAGCTTGCAAAACACTGAAGCTTTCTTT.